Listed here are 32 T cell receptor beta chains from one sample, sequenced in a study of T cell repertoires in cytomegalovirus infection. Their target antigens are unknown. TCRdb redid the calling of the reads with MiXCR, one entry per CDR3 protein. The repertoire holds approximately 270,000 distinct CDR3 sequences, approximately 22% seen once, with roughly a fifth in the top ten. This material consisted of cultured PBMCs, taken from culture after CMV antigen stimulation. The receptors were sampled from a human donor in good health (CMV status not recorded). Some clones in this sample may be carry-over from other donors' samples.

This chain uses TRBV18 with TRBJ2-7; 7 positions match TRBD1. V dropped 2 bases and J dropped 2; count of bases not matched to a gene: 6. Looked up from germline, CDR1 is KGHSH and CDR2 is LQKENI. The CDR3 extends over 15 amino acids. CDR3 in DNA: TGTGCCAGCTCACCAAGGACAGGAGGCACCTACGAGCAGTACTTC. Its protein is CASSPRTGGTYEQYF.

This clonotype has just a few counts. The chain joins TRBV6-5 to TRBJ1-6; D gene uncertain. The CDR3 is made up of 16 amino acids. V dropped 7 bases and J dropped 9 bases, with 22 bases sitting between them. Germline loops: CDR1 MNHEY, CDR2 SVGAGI. CDR3 in amino acids: CASTPRGRPLGSPLHF. The CDR3 coding sequence is TGTGCCAGCACCCCACGGGGTCGACCCCTAGGTTCACCCCTCCACTTT.

The chain joins TRBV18 to TRBJ2-5, with unresolved D. V was pared by 5 bases and J by 2 bases, with 6 bases between. The germline V gene encodes CDR1 KGHSH and CDR2 LQKENI. This CDR3 comprises 12 residues. The CDR3 sequence is CASSRAQETQYF. CDR3 coding DNA: TGTGCCAGCTCAAGGGCACAAGAGACCCAGTACTTC.

This clonotype was seen more than once but under ten times. The V gene is TRBV11-2, the J gene TRBJ2-1; TRBD2 aligns across 14 bases. Germline-derived CDR1 and CDR2 are SGHAT and FQNNGV. V lost 4 bases, J lost 0 bases, and 2 bases stayed unmatched. The CDR3 spans 17 residues. CDR3 residues: CASSSGTSGSSYNEQFF. CDR3 bases: TGTGCCAGCAGCTCAGGGACTAGCGGGAGCTCCTACAATGAGCAGTTCTTC. The variable domain in full, completed from reference TRBV11-2 and TRBJ2-1, reads EAGVAQSPRYKIIEKRQSVAFWCNPISGHATLYWYQQILGQGPKLLIQFQNNGVVDDSQLPKDRFSAERLKGVDSTLKIQPAKLEDSAVYLCASSSGTSGSSYNEQFFGPGTRLTVL.

The CDR3: CSASGQGAGTEAFF. The CDR3 nucleotides are TGCAGTGCTAGTGGACAGGGGGCGGGCACTGAAGCTTTCTTT. The V gene is TRBV20-1, the J gene TRBJ1-1, with 11 bases fitting TRBD1. The CDR3 covers 14 residues. The germline CDR1 and CDR2 sequences are DFQATT and SNEGSKA (reference sequence). V was pared by 3 bases and J by 4 bases, with 4 bases of the junction left unmatched.

The chain joins TRBV6-2 or TRBV6-3 to TRBJ2-7, with TRBD2 matching over 14 bases. V gave up 1 base and J gave up 5 bases; unmatched junction bases: 7. The CDR3 spans 17 residues. The V gene's germline CDR1 is MNHEY and CDR2 SVGEGT. The CDR3 DNA sequence: TGTGCCAGCAGTTACTTCGGGACTAGCGGGAGAATACACGAGCAGTACTTC. The encoded protein is CASSYFGTSGRIHEQYF.

The rearrangement uses TRBV19 and TRBJ1-6; 7 bases agree with TRBD1. This CDR3 has 14 amino acids. Trimming at V came to 5 bases and at J to 8 bases, leaving 6 bases not matched to a gene. CDR1 and CDR2 (germline): LNHDA, SQIVND (reference sequence). CDR3 sequence: CASSPGQPHSPLHF. In nucleotides, the CDR3 is TGTGCCAGTAGTCCGGGACAGCCTCATTCACCCCTCCACTTT.

The chain is built from TRBV29-1 and TRBJ2-1; 7 nucleotides agree with TRBD2. The J segment lost 4 bases and the V segment lost 6 bases, leaving 6 bases of the junction unmatched. In germline, CDR1 is SQVTM, CDR2 ANQGSEA. This CDR3 is 13 amino acids long. The CDR3 loop is CSVKGLLYNEQFF. The CDR3 nucleotides read TGCAGCGTAAAGGGACTACTTTACAATGAGCAGTTCTTC.

This clonotype was recorded a few times. The chain joins TRBV11-2 to TRBJ2-7, with unresolved D. The CDR3 contains 14 residues. Trimming removed 1 base at V and 0 bases at J, with 7 bases between. CDR1 and CDR2 from the germline V gene are SGHAT and FQNNGV. The CDR3 sequence is CASSLVPNSYEQYF. Written as DNA, the CDR3 is TGTGCCAGCAGCTTAGTGCCAAACTCCTACGAGCAGTACTTC.

There are many counts of this clonotype. The chain couples TRBV7-2 to TRBJ2-7; TRBD2 matches at 9 bases. Germline V gene lookup returns CDR1 SGHTA and CDR2 FQGNSA. The CDR3 runs to 16 residues. Germline trimming cut 3 bases from V and 2 bases from J; bases unmatched to any gene: 8. CDR3 loop: CASSFRGSGGPYEQYF. DNA for the CDR3: TGTGCCAGCAGCTTCAGGGGGAGCGGGGGGCCCTACGAGCAGTACTTC.

The chain links TRBV20-1 to TRBJ2-3; D not certain. V was pared by 4 bases and J by 0 bases, with 11 bases between. CDR3 size: 14 residues. CDR1 is DFQATT, CDR2 SNEGSKA, per germline (reference sequence). The CDR3 DNA reads as TGCAGTGCTACGATGCACGCTAGCACAGATACGCAGTATTTT. Encoded protein: CSATMHASTDTQYF.

This sequence joins TRBV7-6 and TRBJ2-3; D not certain. Germline V gives CDR1 SGHVS, CDR2 FNYEAQ. The CDR3 spans 13 residues. With 4 bases removed from V and 6 bases from J, the gap between germline ends came to 11 bases. The CDR3 spells CASSSLKGDTQYF. The CDR3 DNA sequence: TGTGCCAGCAGCTCCCTGAAAGGGGATACGCAGTATTTT.

The DNA for the CDR3 is TGTGCCAGCAGCTTAAAGTTTTCGCGGGGATCAGCGAACACCGGGGAGCTGTTTTTT. It is translated as CASSLKFSRGSANTGELFF. This chain links TRBV7-9 with TRBJ2-2; tentative D call: TRBD2 (6 bases). The V and J ends lost 2 bases and 0 bases respectively, with 19 bases between them. The CDR3 is 19 amino acids. The germline CDR1 and CDR2 sequences are SEHNR and FQNEAQ (reference sequence).

Comment on this clonotype: A read error may account for a junction end that differs from germline. The chain is built from TRBV7-7 and TRBJ2-1; 11 nucleotides agree with TRBD2. The length of the CDR3 is 17 residues. Per the germline V gene, CDR1 is SSHAT and CDR2 is FNYEAQ (reference sequence). Here the CDR3 reads CASSLGSGTSGKDEQFF. CDR3 in DNA: TGTGCTAGCAGCTTAGGTTCGGGGACTAGCGGTAAGGATGAGCAGTTCTTC.

The sample holds a few counts of this clonotype. The genes are TRBV27 and TRBJ2-3; D unresolved. Germline lookup yields CDR1 MNHEY and CDR2 SMNVEV (reference sequence). The V and J ends lost 7 bases and 1 base respectively, with 15 bases between them. There are 15 residues in the CDR3. CDR3 loop: CASNQMGYGTDTQYF. As DNA, the CDR3 is TGTGCCAGCAACCAAATGGGATACGGCACAGATACGCAGTATTTT.

The rearrangement uses TRBV2 and TRBJ2-3; D perhaps matches TRBD2 (6 bases). V was clipped by 7 bases and J by 2 bases, with 19 bases between them. Germline loops: CDR1 SNHLY, CDR2 FYNNEI. The CDR3 is 16 residues long. The CDR3 coding sequence is TGTGCCAGCAAGGACGGCTTAGGAGGGGACACAGATACGCAGTATTTT. The encoded protein is CASKDGLGGDTDTQYF.

There are a few counts of this clonotype. The chain links TRBV12-3 or TRBV12-4 to TRBJ2-1; D is uncertain. Trimming cost V 7 bases and J 2 bases, with 9 bases left between them. This CDR3 region has 13 residues. As DNA, the CDR3 is TGTGCCAGCATAGGCAGGACCTACAATGAGCAGTTCTTC. This sequence encodes CASIGRTYNEQFF.

This clonotype was seen a handful of times. The chain joins TRBV4-3 to TRBJ2-1; possible D gene TRBD1, 5 bases. Trimming took 1 base from V and 8 from J, leaving 12 bases between them. CDR1 and CDR2 (germline): LGHNA, YSLEER. The CDR3 spans 14 residues. The CDR3 is CASSQGAGLDEQFF. CDR3 sequence (DNA): TGCGCCAGCAGCCAAGGAGCAGGGTTGGATGAGCAGTTCTTC.

On this clonotype: Germline is not matched at one junction end, which may reflect a read error. The chain is built from TRBV5-3 and TRBJ2-5, with TRBD1 as a possible D gene (6 bases). TRBV5-3 is known as an ORF, though its function is uncertain. This CDR3 has 15 amino acids. The DNA for the CDR3 is TGTGCCAGCAGCTTTCCCAGGGGAACCCAAGAGACCCAGTACTTC. Residues: CASSFPRGTQETQYF.

This clonotype was detected ten times or more. The rearrangement links TRBV7-8 to TRBJ2-7; 9 bases align to TRBD1. Losses at the gene ends were 5 bases for V and 2 bases for J; bases not matched to a gene: 1. Per germline, CDR1 SGHVS and CDR2 FQNEAQ. CDR3 size: 13 residues. In DNA, the CDR3 is TGTGCCAGCAGCGGGACAGGGACCTACGAGCAGTACTTC. This encodes CASSGTGTYEQYF.

This clonotype was detected many times. The J gene is TRBJ1-4, the V gene TRBV7-2, with D perhaps TRBD1 (5 bases). With 1 base removed from V and 2 bases from J, the gap between germline ends came to 14 bases. CDR3 length equals 17 residues. The germline gives CDR1 SGHTA, CDR2 FQGNSA. The CDR3 DNA follows: TGTGCCAGCAGCTTAGGCGGGGGGGGGACGACTAATGAAAAACTGTTTTTT. This translates into CASSLGGGGTTNEKLFF.

Here the CDR3 reads CASSVEGLGGYTF. The CDR3 DNA is TGTGCCAGCAGCGTAGAAGGGTTGGGCGGCTACACCTTC. The V gene is TRBV9, the J gene TRBJ1-2; D gene ambiguous. The V end lost 0 bases, the J end lost 8 bases, and 11 bases lay between the germline ends. CDR1 SGDLS and CDR2 YYNGEE come from the germline V gene. CDR3 size: 13 residues.

The V call is TRBV18, the J call TRBJ2-7, with D possibly matching TRBD2 (5 bases). The V end was cut by 3 bases, the J end by 5 bases, with 14 bases between. Germline V gene lookup returns CDR1 KGHSH and CDR2 LQKENI. This CDR3 contains 14 residues. The CDR3 DNA is TGTGCCAGCTCACCGGCGGGTAGTAGTGACGAGCAGTACTTC. Its protein is CASSPAGSSDEQYF.

For this clonotype: This sequence may be a read error, since a much larger clone differs from it by one base. The chain has TRBV7-6 and TRBJ2-2, with a tentative D call TRBD1 (7 bases). CDR1 and CDR2 (germline): SGHVS, FNYEAQ. The CDR3 consists of 19 residues. This CDR3 reads CTSSSPGEAGTENTGELFF. The DNA of the CDR3 is TGTACCAGCAGCTCCCCGGGGGAGGCCGGGACAGAGAACACCGGGGAGCTGTTTTTT.

The rearrangement links TRBV30 to TRBJ1-1, with D unresolved. Trimming took 4 bases from V and 3 from J, leaving 6 bases between them. Germline V lookup: CDR1 GTSNPN, CDR2 SVGIG (reference sequence). This CDR3 has 11 amino acids. The CDR3 nucleotides are TGTGCCTGGAACAAGGACACTGAAGCTTTCTTT. It encodes CAWNKDTEAFF.

This clonotype came up a few times. The chain employs TRBV7-2 and TRBJ2-1; TRBD1 aligns across 7 bases. The CDR3 loop spans 15 amino acids. The germline V gene encodes CDR1 SGHTA and CDR2 FQGNSA. V lost 5 bases and J lost 7; bases outside the gene matches: 11. This CDR3 is CASSPSRRGWNEQFF. The CDR3 DNA sequence: TGTGCCAGCAGCCCCTCACGCAGGGGGTGGAATGAGCAGTTCTTC.

This clonotype was seen more than once but under ten times. The V and J genes are TRBV5-4 and TRBJ2-1; 7 bases align to TRBD2. The CDR3 is 16 amino acids. With V trimmed by 0 bases and J by 4 bases, 7 bases remained unmatched. Per germline, CDR1 SGHNT and CDR2 YYREEE (reference sequence). CDR3 amino acids: CASSLEVGRKYNEQFF. The CDR3 DNA sequence: TGTGCCAGCAGCTTGGAGGTCGGGAGGAAGTACAATGAGCAGTTCTTC.

There are many counts of this clonotype. V is TRBV7-2 and J is TRBJ2-3, with 8 bases fitting TRBD2. The germline gives CDR1 SGHTA, CDR2 FQGNSA. The trim removed 1 base at V and 6 bases at J, leaving 6 bases unmatched. The CDR3 has 15 amino acids. This chain's CDR3 is CASSLVSGRADTQYF. In nucleotides, the CDR3 is TGTGCCAGCAGCTTAGTTTCCGGGAGGGCTGATACGCAGTATTTT.

This clonotype came up many times. The V gene is TRBV6-2 or TRBV6-3, the J gene TRBJ1-1; a weak D match, TRBD1 (6 bases). Germline loops: CDR1 MNHEY, CDR2 SVGEGT. The CDR3 length is 14 residues. V lost 1 base and J 6 bases, leaving 12 bases between the germline ends. For the CDR3, the DNA is TGTGCCAGCAGTTACTTCAGGGGTTCCGCTGAAGCTTTCTTT. This encodes CASSYFRGSAEAFF.

This clonotype was detected ten times or more. The genes are TRBV19 and TRBJ2-2; 7 nucleotides line up with TRBD2. Trimming took 2 bases from V and 5 from J; bases not matched to a gene: 8. This CDR3 comprises 16 residues. The germline V gene encodes CDR1 LNHDA and CDR2 SQIVND (reference sequence). Written as DNA, the CDR3 is TGTGCCAGTAGTATAAGGAGCGGGATGGGTACCGGGGAGCTGTTTTTT. Its translation: CASSIRSGMGTGELFF.

This clonotype has a count of ten or more. The V and J genes are TRBV20-1 and TRBJ1-4; D is unresolved. With 7 bases removed from V and 2 bases from J, the gap between germline ends came to 5 bases. Germline lookup yields CDR1 DFQATT and CDR2 SNEGSKA (reference sequence). The CDR3 is 11 residues long. In nucleotides, the CDR3 is TGCAGTGGATACACTAATGAAAAACTGTTTTTT. Translated, it gives CSGYTNEKLFF.

This clonotype was counted many times. This chain joins TRBV7-2 and TRBJ2-2, with D maybe TRBD1 (6 bases). The CDR3 is 16 amino acids. V lost 6 bases and J lost 1, with 15 bases in between. CDR1 SGHTA and CDR2 FQGNSA come from the germline V gene. CDR3 nucleotide sequence: TGTGCCAGCAGAACCTCCGGGACACAGAACACCGGGGAGCTGTTTTTT. It yields the protein CASRTSGTQNTGELFF.